The next 5 T cell receptor beta chains were all read from a single sample in a study of identical twins' blood T cells. TCRdb ran MiXCR on the 5' RACE reads and lists one entry per CDR3 protein. In the table there are 300,000 to 400,000 distinct CDR3 sequences, about 28% of which are singletons. Sequencing used PBMCs. Receptors originate from a woman aged 18-49 years in good health.

Here the CDR3 reads CASSPQGETQYF. CDR3 nucleotides: TGTGCCAGCAGCCCTCAGGGAGAGACCCAGTACTTC. This chain connects TRBV6-6 to TRBJ2-5; weak D call: TRBD1 (5 bases). V was cut by 6 bases and J by 4 bases, with 9 bases left in between. Germline loops: CDR1 MNHNY, CDR2 SVGAGI (reference sequence). The length of the CDR3 is 12 residues.

Comments on this clonotype: The junction departs from germline at one end; a sequencing error may be responsible. The chain uses TRBV2 and TRBJ2-2, with D hard to call. The V gene's germline CDR1 is SNHLY and CDR2 FYNNEI. This CDR3 spans 17 amino acids. The CDR3 spells CACSEVPFPVNTGELFF. The CDR3 DNA reads as TGTGCCTGCAGTGAGGTGCCGTTTCCTGTGAACACCGGGGAGCTGTTTTTT.

Points on this clonotype: A read error may be the cause here, since a much bigger clone is one base away. The chain links TRBV11-2 to TRBJ2-7; no firm D call. Germline CDR1 and CDR2: SGHAT and FQNNGV. The CDR3 runs 12 residues. The CDR3: CSSSFYNYEQYF. The CDR3 DNA is TGTTCCAGCAGCTTCTATAACTACGAGCAGTACTTC.

The V call is TRBV19, the J call TRBJ2-1, with 8 bases matching TRBD1. The CDR3 covers 13 residues. Unmatched junction bases numbered 4, after V lost 3 bases and J lost 9 bases. Per the germline V gene, CDR1 is LNHDA and CDR2 is SQIVND (reference sequence). The CDR3 DNA reads as TGTGCCAGTAGTATCGGACAGGGTAGTGAGCAGTTCTTC. This translates into CASSIGQGSEQFF.

The V call is TRBV14, the J call TRBJ1-2; maybe TRBD1 (5 bases). The CDR3 extends over 15 amino acids. Trimming removed 5 bases at V and 5 bases at J, with 18 bases between. Germline values: CDR1 SGHDN, CDR2 FVKESK. This chain's CDR3 is CASSARQSSLYGYTF. CDR3 nucleotides: TGTGCCAGCAGCGCCCGACAGTCTTCGTTATATGGCTACACCTTC. The variable domain in full, completed from reference TRBV14 and TRBJ1-2, reads EAGVTQFPSHSVIEKGQTVTLRCDPISGHDNLYWYRRVMGKEIKFLLHFVKESKQDESGMPNNRFLAERTGGTYSTLKVQPAELEDSGVYFCASSARQSSLYGYTFGSGTRLTVV.